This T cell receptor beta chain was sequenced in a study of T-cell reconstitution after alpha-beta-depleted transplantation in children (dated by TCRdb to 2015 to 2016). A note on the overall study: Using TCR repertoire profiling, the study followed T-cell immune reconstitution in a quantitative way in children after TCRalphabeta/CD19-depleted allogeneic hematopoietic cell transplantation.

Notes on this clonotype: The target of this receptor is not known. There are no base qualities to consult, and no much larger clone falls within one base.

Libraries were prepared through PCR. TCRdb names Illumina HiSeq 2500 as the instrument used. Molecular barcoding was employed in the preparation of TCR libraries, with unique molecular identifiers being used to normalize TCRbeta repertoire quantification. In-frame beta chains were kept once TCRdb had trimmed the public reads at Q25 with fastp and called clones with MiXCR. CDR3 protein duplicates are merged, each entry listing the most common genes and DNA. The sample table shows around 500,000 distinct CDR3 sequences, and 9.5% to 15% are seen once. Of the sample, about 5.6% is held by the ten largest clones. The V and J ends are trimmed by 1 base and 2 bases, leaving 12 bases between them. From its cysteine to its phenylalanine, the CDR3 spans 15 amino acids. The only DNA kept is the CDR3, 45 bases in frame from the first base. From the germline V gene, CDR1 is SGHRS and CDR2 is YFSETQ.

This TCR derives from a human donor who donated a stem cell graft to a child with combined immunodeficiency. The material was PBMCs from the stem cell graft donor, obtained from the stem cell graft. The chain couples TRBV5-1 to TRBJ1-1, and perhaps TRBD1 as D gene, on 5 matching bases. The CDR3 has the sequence CASSLLRQGNTEAFF. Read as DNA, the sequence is TGCGCCAGCAGCTTGTTGCGTCAGGGTAACACTGAAGCTTTCTTT.